One T cell receptor (beta chain) is described in this entry. The germline CDR1 and CDR2 sequences are LGHNA and YSLEER. Between the trimmed V and J ends, which lost 0 bases and 8 bases, there was a span of 13 bases. The CDR3 spans 14 residues. TCRdb used MiXCR to reprocess the 5' RACE reads, holding one entry per CDR3 protein. This table holds under 550,000 distinct CDR3 sequences, 21% found once. The record originates from a study of T cells after yellow fever vaccination. J is TRBJ1-2 and V is TRBV4-3, with D possibly being TRBD1 (6 bases). The clonotype originates from a man between 18 and 35 years old who received the YFV17D yellow fever vaccine. The starting material was PBMCs, obtained more than 20 days after the first yellow fever vaccination. As DNA, the CDR3 is TGCGCCAGCAGCCAAGATTTGGGGGCCGGGGGCTACACCTTC. Amino acids: CASSQDLGAGGYTF.